What follows are 8 T cell receptor beta chains derived from one specimen sequenced in a study of blood T cell repertoires in COVID-19. Assay used: immunoSEQ multiplex PCR; TCRdb lists only in-frame clones, some missing. The sample lists about 240,000 clones, around four fifths occurring once. The sequencing input was peripheral blood. These receptors were obtained from a woman between 55 and 75 years old with active or convalescent COVID-19.

This clone appeared a few times. J is TRBJ2-7 and V is TRBV15; 11 nucleotides line up with TRBD1. V lost 5 bases, J lost 3 bases, and 12 bases stayed unmatched. The CDR3 length is 17 residues. Germline assignment: CDR1 LNHNV and CDR2 YYDKDF (reference sequence). For the CDR3, the DNA is TGTGCCACCAGCGCGGGACAGGGGGGGGTTCGGAGCTACGAGCAGTACTTC. Its translation is CATSAGQGGVRSYEQYF.

The chain is built from TRBV9 and TRBJ1-2; 7 positions match TRBD1. The germline V gene has CDR1 SGDLS and CDR2 YYNGEE. After removal of 0 bases from V and 5 bases from J, the junction contained 4 bases not matched to a gene. The length of the CDR3 is 14 residues. The CDR3 nucleotides read TGTGCCAGCAGCGTAGGACAGGGTGTATATGGCTACACCTTC. This gives the protein CASSVGQGVYGYTF.

This sequence joins TRBV5-1 and TRBJ1-2, with D possibly TRBD1 on 5 matching bases. CDR1 and CDR2 (germline): SGHRS, YFSETQ. CDR3 size: 17 residues. V was cut by 4 bases and J by 3 bases, with 22 bases left in between. CDR3 region: CASSPDGGRSLYYGYTF. The CDR3 DNA sequence: TGCGCCAGCAGCCCCGACGGGGGAAGGAGCCTGTACTATGGCTACACCTTC.

The gene calls are TRBV9 and TRBJ2-1; D not certain. Germline V gives CDR1 SGDLS, CDR2 YYNGEE. V was cut by 4 bases and J by 4 bases, with 9 bases left in between. The CDR3 is made up of 13 amino acids. CDR3: CASSPNSYNEQFF. The DNA of the CDR3 is TGTGCCAGCAGCCCTAACAGTTACAATGAGCAGTTCTTC.

This chain connects TRBV20-1 to TRBJ2-3; unclear D gene. CDR3 size: 11 residues. Germline assignment: CDR1 DFQATT and CDR2 SNEGSKA (reference sequence). V gave up 3 bases and J gave up 6 bases, with 7 bases separating them. The CDR3 coding sequence is TGCAGTGCTAGGCACTTTGATACGCAGTATTTT. Its protein is CSARHFDTQYF.

On this clone: Relative to the germline gene, one junction end is altered; a read error may explain this. J is TRBJ2-1 and V is TRBV20-1, with D maybe TRBD1 (7 bases). The CDR3 sequence is 11 residues long. CDR1 is DFQATT, CDR2 SNEGSKA, per germline (reference sequence). The CDR3 spells CSASRQGGMVF. CDR3 DNA: TGCAGTGCTAGTAGGCAGGGGGGAATGGTCTTC.

The chain combines TRBV19 with TRBJ2-5, with D tentatively TRBD1 (6 bases). Germline V gene lookup returns CDR1 LNHDA and CDR2 SQIVND (reference sequence). The CDR3 is 13 residues long. V dropped 5 bases and J dropped 5 bases, with 12 bases sitting between them. The DNA for the CDR3 is TGTGCCAGTAGTCTCAGGGGTAGGGAGACCCAGTACTTC. Its translation: CASSLRGRETQYF.

This clone was observed a few times. This chain connects TRBV5-1 to TRBJ2-7; D call uncertain. The CDR3 contains 13 residues. Germline V CDR1 and CDR2: SGHRS, YFSETQ. Trimming took 2 bases from V and 2 from J, leaving 8 bases between them. CDR3 in DNA: TGCGCCAGCAGCTTACCCGCGCCCTACGAGCAGTACTTC. Its protein is CASSLPAPYEQYF.